This T cell receptor beta chain is drawn from a study of response to subunit inactivated influenza vaccine. The germline gives CDR1 ENHRY, CDR2 SYGVKD. With 8 bases clipped from V and 4 bases from J, the junction kept 15 bases outside the gene matches. The CDR3 is made up of 16 amino acids. TCRdb recomputed calls from the RT-PCR reads with MiXCR, one row per CDR3 protein. The data hold 500,000 to 600,000 distinct CDR3 sequences, with approximately 15% observed a single time. The gene calls are TRBV10-3 and TRBJ2-5, with 8 bases matching TRBD1. The source of this sequence is a man between 45 and 60 years old who received an inactivated influenza vaccine. The sequences come from PBMCs from blood, collected 11 to 12 days after vaccination. The CDR3 region has the DNA TGTGCCATCCAAGAGGGGCTCACAGGGGGAGGAGAGACCCAGTACTTC. This gives the protein CAIQEGLTGGGETQYF.